These 7 T cell receptor beta chains share one sample of origin, sequenced in a study of cytomegalovirus exposure and HLA in healthy donors. PCR employed 60 Vbeta and 13 Jbeta primers. Assay used: immunoSEQ multiplex PCR; TCRdb lists only in-frame clones, some missing. The table records 180,000 or so clones, around 75% of them present only once. The sequencing input was PBMCs. The receptors derive from a male donor in good health and CMV-seronegative.

The chain has TRBV28 and TRBJ2-7; no firm D call. The CDR3 loop spans 16 amino acids. CDR1 and CDR2 (germline): MDHEN, SYDVKM. Trimming left V 4 bases short and J 1 base short, with 17 bases between. The CDR3 spells CASSYVASTVSYEQYF. CDR3 nucleotides: TGTGCCAGCAGTTATGTGGCCTCTACAGTATCCTACGAGCAGTACTTC.

This chain joins TRBV19 and TRBJ2-1; 12 nucleotides line up with TRBD2. Losses at the gene ends were 4 bases for V and 14 bases for J; bases not matched to a gene: 12. The CDR3 runs 15 residues. Germline V gene sequence: CDR1 LNHDA, CDR2 SQIVND (reference sequence). CDR3 nucleotide sequence: TGTGCCAGTAGTAAGTCGAGACTAGCGGGAGATGGGGAGTTCTTC. This sequence encodes CASSKSRLAGDGEFF. The variable domain in full, with the rest retrieved from reference TRBV19 and TRBJ2-1, is DGGITQSPKYLFRKEGQNVTLSCEQNLNHDAMYWYRQDPGQGLRLIYYSQIVNDFQKGDIAEGYSVSREKKESFPLTVTSAQKNPTAFYLCASSKSRLAGDGEFFGPGTRLTVL.

This chain joins TRBV7-9 and TRBJ1-2; D uncertain. This CDR3 spans 15 amino acids. Germline V gene lookup returns CDR1 SEHNR and CDR2 FQNEAQ (reference sequence). V was pared by 2 bases and J by 6 bases, with 16 bases between. CDR3 sequence: CASSLNNEAAHGYTF. The DNA for the CDR3 is TGTGCCAGCAGCTTAAATAACGAAGCCGCGCATGGCTACACCTTC.

V and J are TRBV7-9 and TRBJ1-2, with a tentative D call TRBD1 (5 bases). Trimming removed 4 bases from V and 8 bases from J, with 11 bases in between. The CDR3 extends over 12 amino acids. The germline V gene encodes CDR1 SEHNR and CDR2 FQNEAQ (reference sequence). Written as DNA, the CDR3 is TGTGCCAGCAGCTCGATGGGGGGGGGCTACACCTTC. Translation gives CASSSMGGGYTF.

The chain employs TRBV30 and TRBJ2-5; D possibly corresponds to TRBD2 (6 bases). The J call is in doubt because the DNA end fits TRBJ2-7 better. Germline V gives CDR1 GTSNPN, CDR2 SVGIG (reference sequence). This CDR3 spans 14 amino acids. The CDR3 bases are TGTGCCTGGAGCCGGGACTCCAGCTCCTACGAGCAGTACTTC. Its protein product is CAWSRDSSSYEQYF.

The DNA for the CDR3 is TGTGCCAGCAGCTTGGGGTCGCTAGCGGGAGTGGCGGGGGAGCAGTACTTC. Encoded protein: CASSLGSLAGVAGEQYF. The J gene is TRBJ2-7, the V gene TRBV7-2; 10 bases map to TRBD2. V shed 3 bases, J shed 7 bases, and the junction held 15 bases outside the gene matches. The CDR3 is made up of 17 amino acids. Germline loops: CDR1 SGHTA, CDR2 FQGNSA.

CDR3 sequence reads: CSVAAGAGANVLTF. The CDR3, as DNA: TGCAGCGTTGCTGCAGGGGCTGGGGCCAACGTCCTGACTTTC. The V call is TRBV29-1, the J call TRBJ2-6; D is perhaps TRBD1 (6 bases). V was cut by 4 bases and J by 2 bases, with 9 bases left in between. The CDR3 extends over 14 amino acids. Germline CDR1 is SQVTM and CDR2 is ANQGSEA. The full variable domain, rest sourced from reference TRBV29-1 and TRBJ2-6, is SAVISQKPSRDICQRGTSLTIQCQVDSQVTMMFWYRQQPGQSLTLIATANQGSEATYESGFVIDKFPISRPNLTFSTLTVSNMSPEDSSIYLCSVAAGAGANVLTFGAGSRLTVL.